This is a list of T cell receptor beta chains from one sample in a study of neoadjuvant anti-PD-1 for oral cavity cancer. Here immunoSEQ multiplex PCR was the method, and the copy in TCRdb shows in-frame clones only, minus some. Among approximately 13,000 clones listed, approximately 74% were seen once. Sample: PBMCs, taken after nivolumab (anti-PD-1) treatment. All receptors derive from a person between 40 and 85 years old with oral cavity squamous cell carcinoma. Each CDR3 is given with its conserved first and last residue. Fields, in order: J gene, V gene, clone size, D gene, CDR3 protein, CDR3 DNA. D genes are given only for firm matches. Clone sizes are given selectively: once, few, many, or a class where the clone is expanded.

>TRBJ2-6|TRBV30|.|.
CAWSVASGANVLTF
TGTGCCTGGAGTGTGGCCTCTGGGGCCAACGTCCTGACTTTC
>TRBJ2-5|TRBV7-6|.|TRBD1
CASSFSQGAQETQYF
TGTGCCAGCAGCTTCTCACAGGGGGCTCAAGAGACCCAGTACTTC
>TRBJ2-7|TRBV4-1|once|TRBD2
CASSQSGTSGSSSYEQYF
TGCGCCAGCAGCCAATCCGGGACTAGCGGGAGTAGTTCCTACGAGCAGTACTTC
>TRBJ2-1|TRBV15|.|TRBD1
CATSSDRGRGDYNEQFF
TGTGCCACCAGCAGTGACAGGGGGCGGGGGGACTACAATGAGCAGTTCTTC
>TRBJ1-1|TRBV5-1|.|.
CASSLDPERFTEAFF
TGCGCCAGCAGCTTGGACCCGGAACGATTCACTGAAGCTTTCTTT
>TRBJ1-1|TRBV11-2|.|.
CASSLFTEAFF
TGTGCCAGCTCTCTTTTCACTGAAGCTTTCTTT
>TRBJ1-5|TRBV6-6|.|.
CASSYLMDLGNQPQHF
TGTGCCAGCAGTTACCTCATGGACCTAGGGAATCAGCCCCAGCATTTT
>TRBJ2-3|TRBV29-1|.|TRBD2
CSTGLAGEWGTDTQYF
TGCAGCACCGGACTAGCGGGAGAGTGGGGCACAGATACGCAGTATTTT
>TRBJ2-7|TRBV2|once|TRBD2
CASSEPGTSSLQYF
TGTGCCAGCAGTGAGCCCGGGACTAGCAGCCTCCAGTACTTC
>TRBJ2-7|TRBV5-1|.|.
CASSLEGGGYEQYF
TGCGCCAGCAGCTTGGAAGGGGGAGGATACGAGCAGTACTTC
>TRBJ1-5|TRBV6-1|.|.
CASSESSYSNQPQHF
TGTGCCAGCAGTGAGAGCAGCTATAGCAATCAGCCCCAGCATTTT
>TRBJ2-5|TRBV11-2|once|.
CASSSIGGRGKTQYF
TGTGCCAGCAGCTCTATAGGGGGCCGGGGGAAGACCCAGTACTTC
>TRBJ2-5|TRBV29-1|.|.
CSWGQQETQYF
TGCAGCTGGGGGCAGCAAGAGACCCAGTACTTC
>TRBJ1-1|TRBV15|.|.
CATSTDMNTEAFF
TGTGCCACCAGTACAGATATGAACACTGAAGCTTTCTTT
>TRBJ1-3|TRBV6-1|once|.
CASSEGSSGNTIYF
TGTGCCAGCAGTGAAGGCAGCTCTGGAAACACCATATATTTT
>TRBJ2-3|TRBV27|.|.
CASSNLPNTDTQYF
TGTGCCAGCAGCAACTTACCCAACACAGATACGCAGTATTTT
>TRBJ2-2|TRBV9|.|.
CASSVREGSYGELFF
TGTGCCAGCAGCGTTAGAGAGGGGAGTTACGGGGAGCTGTTTTTT
>TRBJ1-3|TRBV6-5|few|.
CASSYDRWSSGNTIYF
TGTGCCAGCAGTTACGACAGATGGAGCTCTGGAAACACCATATATTTT
>TRBJ2-5|TRBV15|.|.
CATSRDRQARGETQYF
TGTGCCACCAGCAGAGATCGACAGGCGAGGGGAGAGACCCAGTACTTC
>TRBJ2-5|TRBV5-1|.|.
CASSLQGGGPQETQYF
TGCGCCAGCAGCTTGCAGGGAGGAGGGCCCCAAGAGACCCAGTACTTC
>TRBJ1-2|TRBV23-1|.|TRBD1
CASSSGQGVPCYGYTF
TGCGCCAGCAGTTCGGGACAGGGGGTTCCTTGCTATGGCTACACCTTC
>TRBJ2-7|TRBV6-1|.|.
CASSRMSTGNYEQYF
TGTGCCAGCAGCCGCATGAGTACAGGAAACTACGAGCAGTACTTC
>TRBJ2-3|TRBV11-2|.|TRBD2
CASSPPGGRRFASTDTQYF
TGTGCCAGCAGCCCCCCGGGGGGGAGGAGGTTCGCTAGCACAGATACGCAGTATTTT
>TRBJ2-1|TRBV7-3|.|TRBD1
CASSPQGAYEQFF
TGTGCCAGCAGCCCGCAGGGGGCTTATGAGCAGTTCTTC
>TRBJ2-1|TRBV7-3|.|TRBD2
CASGAGSYNEQFF
TGTGCCAGCGGAGCGGGGTCCTACAATGAGCAGTTCTTC
>TRBJ2-4|TRBV5-1|few|TRBD1
CASRPTGGNIQYF
TGCGCCAGCAGACCGACAGGGGGCAACATTCAGTACTTC
>TRBJ2-5|TRBV29-1|.|.
CSVASWPIETQYF
TGCAGCGTTGCCTCTTGGCCGATAGAGACCCAGTACTTC
>TRBJ1-3|TRBV15|few|.
CATSKGDGISGNTIYF
TGTGCCACCAGCAAGGGGGACGGGATCTCTGGAAACACCATATATTTT
>TRBJ2-7|TRBV7-2|.|.
CASSLVSEQYF
TGTGCCAGCAGCTTAGTAAGCGAGCAGTACTTC
>TRBJ2-7|TRBV9|.|TRBD2
CASSLGLADQISYEQYF
TGTGCCAGCAGCCTCGGACTAGCGGACCAGATCTCCTACGAGCAGTACTTC
>TRBJ1-1|TRBV10-1|.|.
CASSESQGLTEAFF
TGCGCCAGCAGTGAGTCTCAGGGGTTGACTGAAGCTTTCTTT
>TRBJ2-3|TRBV6-5|.|.
CASSYVGTQYF
TGTGCCAGCAGTTACGTGGGTACGCAGTATTTT
>TRBJ2-7|TRBV6-5|.|.
CASSYSTARDYEQYF
TGTGCCAGCAGTTACTCGACAGCTAGGGACTACGAGCAGTACTTC
>TRBJ1-1|TRBV6-1|.|.
CASRFLGYTEAFF
TGTGCCAGCAGATTTCTCGGGTACACTGAAGCTTTCTTT
>TRBJ1-2|TRBV6-5|.|.
CASSLHRDYGYTF
TGTGCCAGCAGCCTACACCGCGACTATGGCTACACCTTC
>TRBJ1-2|TRBV6-5|.|.
CASSYSSGYYGYTF
TGTGCCAGCAGTTACTCTTCAGGGTACTATGGCTACACCTTC
>TRBJ1-5|TRBV4-2|.|.
CASSQEMSYNQPQHF
TGTGCCAGCAGCCAAGAAATGAGTTACAATCAGCCCCAGCATTTT
>TRBJ2-2|TRBV7-7|.|.
CASSSTGLANTGELFF
TGTGCTAGCAGCTCCACGGGCCTCGCGAACACCGGGGAGCTGTTTTTT
>TRBJ2-5|TRBV10-3|.|.
CAISESAETQYF
TGTGCCATCAGTGAGTCGGCGGAGACCCAGTACTTC
>TRBJ1-2|TRBV27|.|.
CASSLTGDYGYTF
TGTGCCAGCAGTTTAACGGGGGACTATGGCTACACCTTC
>TRBJ2-1|TRBV27|.|.
CASSFDGFEQFF
TGTGCCAGCAGTTTTGACGGGTTTGAGCAGTTCTTC
>TRBJ1-1|TRBV19|.|TRBD1
CASSTGTGDAMNTEAFF
TGTGCCAGTAGTACCGGGACAGGGGATGCCATGAACACTGAAGCTTTCTTT
>TRBJ2-1|TRBV2|once|TRBD2
CASSPGSGRALGEQFF
TGTGCCAGCTCCCCGGGTAGCGGGAGGGCATTGGGTGAGCAGTTCTTC
>TRBJ2-6|TRBV30|.|.
CAWVNPGANVLTF
TGTGCCTGGGTGAATCCTGGGGCCAACGTCCTGACTTTC
>TRBJ1-4|TRBV2|.|TRBD1
CASSEARGRGYEKLFF
TGTGCCAGCAGTGAAGCGCGGGGCAGGGGGTATGAAAAACTGTTTTTT
>TRBJ2-5|TRBV27|few|.
CASSLGVRETQYF
TGTGCCAGCAGCCTAGGGGTGCGAGAGACCCAGTACTTC
>TRBJ1-4|TRBV2|.|TRBD1
CASSPGQLNEKLFF
TGTGCCAGCAGTCCGGGACAGCTTAATGAAAAACTGTTTTTT
>TRBJ2-7|TRBV7-9|.|TRBD2
CASSPRDYTYEQYF
TGTGCCAGCAGCCCCAGGGACTACACCTACGAGCAGTACTTC